The clone carrying this T cell receptor beta chain showed up many times. This sample was taken from a study of neurological immune-mediated disorders. Time point indicated: technical triplicate 2. Germline V lookup: CDR1 DFQATT, CDR2 SNEGSKA (reference sequence). Trimming stripped 3 bases from V and 0 bases from J, with 16 bases between. The CDR3 consists of 16 residues. Via MiXCR, TCRdb re-called the 5' RACE reads, giving one row per CDR3 protein. This sample yields more than 30,000 distinct CDR3 sequences, of which approximately 12% are seen a single time; about 5.7% belongs to the top ten. This clonotype originated in a female donor with HTLV-1-associated myelopathy (HAM/TSP). This chain joins TRBV20-1 and TRBJ2-3; D is uncertain. Source material: CD4+ T cells from blood. CDR3 bases: TGCAGTGCTAGCCCCTCGACTGTGACTAGCACAGATACGCAGTATTTT. Translation gives CSASPSTVTSTDTQYF.